These T cell receptor beta chains were read from a single sample in a study of control samples from healthy donors and cancer patients. Some clones are missing from TCRdb's copy, which holds only in-frame ones; the method was immunoSEQ multiplex PCR. The sample includes about 61,000 clones, 90% of them seen just once. The sample consisted of PBMCs. The receptor source for this set is a man aged 60 to 75 with colorectal cancer. Each CDR3 is given with its conserved first and last residue. D genes are given only for firm matches. Clone size, where shown, is once, few, many, or a class for clones that have expanded.

CDR3 protein,CDR3 DNA,clone size,V gene,J gene,D gene
CASEVSGGAHEQFF,TGTGCCAGCGAGGTGAGCGGGGGGGCCCATGAGCAGTTCTTC,.,TRBV5-6,TRBJ2-1,TRBD2
CASSQEVGAQYF,TGCGCCAGCAGCCAAGAAGTTGGGGCGCAGTATTTT,.,TRBV4-1,TRBJ2-3,.
CASSSGRTDTQYF,TGTGCCAGCAGCTCCGGACGGACAGATACGCAGTATTTT,.,TRBV5-4,TRBJ2-3,.
CASSLGQRAYGYTF,TGTGCCAGCAGCTTAGGTCAACGGGCCTATGGCTACACCTTC,.,TRBV7-8,TRBJ1-2,.
CASTPSGTGNTGELFF,TGTGCCAGCACCCCATCCGGGACGGGGAACACCGGGGAGCTGTTTTTT,.,TRBV7-2,TRBJ2-2,.
CASSETQGMTGYTF,TGTGCCAGCAGTGAGACACAGGGGATGACCGGCTACACCTTC,.,TRBV2,TRBJ1-2,TRBD1
CASSPLGTSGGSSYEQYF,TGTGCCAGCTCGCCACTTGGGACTAGCGGGGGGAGCTCCTACGAGCAGTACTTC,.,TRBV18,TRBJ2-7,TRBD2
CASSIQPGEAGELFF,TGCGCCAGCAGCATACAGCCAGGAGAGGCCGGGGAGCTGTTTTTT,.,TRBV5-1,TRBJ2-2,.
CASSYSRAGSYGYTF,TGTGCCAGCAGTTACTCGAGGGCTGGGTCCTATGGCTACACCTTC,.,TRBV6-5,TRBJ1-2,.
CASSLPGLAFQETQYF,TGTGCCAGCAGTTTACCGGGACTAGCGTTTCAAGAGACCCAGTACTTC,once,TRBV28,TRBJ2-5,TRBD2
CASSSPGQGVRELFF,TGTGCCAGCAGTTCTCCGGGACAGGGGGTCAGGGAGCTGTTTTTT,.,TRBV27,TRBJ2-2,TRBD1
CASSPGRGTIYF,TGTGCCAGCAGCCCAGGGCGGGGCACCATATATTTT,once,TRBV5-4,TRBJ1-3,.
CASSPRGPSGNTIYF,TGTGCCAGCTCCCCCCGGGGACCCTCTGGAAACACCATATATTTT,once,TRBV18,TRBJ1-3,.
CASSWGWTGANTEAFF,TGTGCCAGCAGCTGGGGTTGGACAGGGGCGAACACTGAAGCTTTCTTT,.,TRBV5-6,TRBJ1-1,TRBD1
CASSAQGRIYEQYF,TGTGCCAGCAGCGCACAGGGGAGGATCTACGAGCAGTACTTC,.,TRBV6-5,TRBJ2-7,.
CASSPSVTGDQPQHF,TGTGCCAGCTCACCGTCCGTGACAGGGGATCAGCCCCAGCATTTT,.,TRBV18,TRBJ1-5,TRBD1
CASRRTVTYEQYF,TGTGCCAGCAGGAGGACGGTCACCTACGAGCAGTACTTC,.,TRBV6-5,TRBJ2-7,.
CASSLDFPPLHF,TGTGCCAGCAGCTTGGATTTTCCACCCCTCCACTTT,.,TRBV2,TRBJ1-6,.
CASSYSRLPYQETQYF,TGTGCCAGCAGTTACTCGAGGCTACCGTACCAAGAGACCCAGTACTTC,.,TRBV6-5,TRBJ2-5,.
CASRSTEFLGYGYTF,TGTGCCAGCAGGAGCACTGAGTTTCTGGGCTATGGCTACACCTTC,once,TRBV11-2,TRBJ1-2,.
CASSQSTQEEKLFF,TGTGCCAGCAGCCAAAGTACTCAAGAAGAAAAACTGTTTTTT,.,TRBV3-1/TRBV3-2,TRBJ1-4,.
CASSLTADQPQHF,TGTGCCAGCAGCTTAACCGCGGATCAGCCCCAGCATTTT,.,TRBV7-3,TRBJ1-5,.
CASSSGTGLFSPLHF,TGTGCCAGCAGTTCCGGGACAGGGTTATTTTCACCCCTCCACTTT,.,TRBV7-9,TRBJ1-6,TRBD1
CASSLRAGFGGYTF,TGTGCCAGCAGCCTTCGAGCAGGGTTCGGAGGCTACACCTTC,.,TRBV5-6,TRBJ1-2,.
CASSSLAGGPYEQYF,TGTGCCAGCAGCTCTCTAGCGGGGGGGCCTTACGAGCAGTACTTC,.,TRBV5-6,TRBJ2-7,TRBD2
CASSLAGTSQYF,TGTGCCAGCAGCTTAGCGGGGACTTCACAGTACTTC,.,TRBV7-9,TRBJ2-4,.
CASSLTPGRGLDTQYF,TGTGCCAGCAGCTTAACCCCCGGCAGGGGGTTGGATACGCAGTATTTT,.,TRBV7-3,TRBJ2-3,TRBD1
CSVEDEVGQGWYGYTF,TGCAGCGTTGAAGATGAGGTGGGACAGGGGTGGTATGGCTACACCTTC,.,TRBV29-1,TRBJ1-2,TRBD1
CATMGFNTGELFF,TGTGCCACCATGGGGTTTAACACCGGGGAGCTGTTTTTT,.,TRBV24-1,TRBJ2-2,.
CASSPTAQEPQHF,TGTGCCAGCTCACCCACAGCCCAAGAGCCCCAGCATTTT,.,TRBV18,TRBJ1-5,.
CATKGETGADEQYF,TGTGCCACCAAGGGAGAGACAGGGGCGGACGAGCAGTACTTC,.,TRBV24-1,TRBJ2-7,TRBD1
CASSEEWAYNSPLHF,TGTGCCAGCAGTGAAGAGTGGGCCTATAATTCACCCCTCCACTTT,once,TRBV6-1,TRBJ1-6,.
CASSFGVVGSQETQYF,TGCGCCAGCAGCTTCGGGGTGGTTGGGAGCCAAGAGACCCAGTACTTC,.,TRBV5-1,TRBJ2-5,.
CASIRDSQSNYGYTF,TGTGCCAGCATTAGGGACAGCCAGTCAAACTATGGCTACACCTTC,.,TRBV2,TRBJ1-2,TRBD1
CASSLAGPDTQYF,TGCGCCAGCAGCTTGGCAGGTCCAGATACGCAGTATTTT,.,TRBV5-1,TRBJ2-3,.
CASSLDEDREGEKLFF,TGTGCCAGCAGTTTAGATGAGGACAGGGAGGGGGAAAAACTGTTTTTT,once,TRBV27,TRBJ1-4,TRBD1
CASSERGLFNYGYTF,TGTGCCAGCAGTGAGAGGGGTCTATTTAACTATGGCTACACCTTC,.,TRBV2,TRBJ1-2,.
CASSLAGVNSGNTIYF,TGTGCCAGCAGCTTGGCAGGGGTGAACTCTGGAAACACCATATATTTT,.,TRBV5-5,TRBJ1-3,.
CASSLGSSGGVYEQYF,TGCGCCAGCAGCTTGGGCTCCAGCGGGGGGGTTTACGAGCAGTACTTC,.,TRBV5-1,TRBJ2-7,TRBD2
CASSGQGRNSPLHF,TGTGCCAGCAGCGGACAGGGGCGAAATTCACCCCTCCACTTT,.,TRBV9,TRBJ1-6,TRBD1
CASRGQDRYEQYF,TGTGCCAGCCGGGGACAGGACCGCTACGAGCAGTACTTC,.,TRBV12-3/TRBV12-4,TRBJ2-7,TRBD1
CASSDGTVLPYTF,TGTGCCAGCAGCGACGGGACAGTCCTCCCCTACACCTTC,.,TRBV6-5,TRBJ1-2,TRBD1
CASSLWGGGQPQHF,TGTGCCAGCAGCCTTTGGGGGGGAGGGCAGCCCCAGCATTTT,.,TRBV6-5,TRBJ1-5,.
CASRSTGGEGYTF,TGTGCCAGCAGATCGACAGGGGGCGAGGGCTACACCTTC,.,TRBV7-9,TRBJ1-2,TRBD1
CATTRTVMNTEAFF,TGTGCCACCACCCGGACAGTGATGAACACTGAAGCTTTCTTT,.,TRBV19,TRBJ1-1,.
CAGGRDSSTDTQYF,TGTGCCGGTGGCCGGGACTCCAGCACAGATACGCAGTATTTT,few,TRBV2,TRBJ2-3,.
CATQIAGGPEQYF,TGTGCCACCCAAATAGCGGGGGGGCCTGAGCAGTACTTC,.,TRBV10-3,TRBJ2-7,TRBD2
CASSIDSLPGAVSYNEQFF,TGTGCCAGTAGTATAGACTCACTCCCCGGGGCCGTCTCCTACAATGAGCAGTTCTTC,.,TRBV19,TRBJ2-1,.
CASSLGGTPQETQYF,TGCGCCAGCAGCTTGGGAGGGACCCCCCAAGAGACCCAGTACTTC,.,TRBV5-1,TRBJ2-5,.
CASREDRGLGYEQYF,TGTGCCAGCAGGGAAGACAGGGGGCTTGGCTACGAGCAGTACTTC,.,TRBV2,TRBJ2-7,TRBD1